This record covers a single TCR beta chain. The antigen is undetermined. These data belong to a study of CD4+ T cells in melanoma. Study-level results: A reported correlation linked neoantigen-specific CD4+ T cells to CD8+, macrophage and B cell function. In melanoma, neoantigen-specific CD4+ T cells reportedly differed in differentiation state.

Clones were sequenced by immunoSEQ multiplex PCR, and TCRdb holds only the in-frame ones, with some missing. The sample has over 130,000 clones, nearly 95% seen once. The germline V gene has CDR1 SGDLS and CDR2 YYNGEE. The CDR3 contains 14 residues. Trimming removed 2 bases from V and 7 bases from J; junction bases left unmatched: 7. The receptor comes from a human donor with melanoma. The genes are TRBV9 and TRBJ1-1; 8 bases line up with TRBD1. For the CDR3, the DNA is TGTGCCAGCAGCGTGACAGGGGTGGGAGGTGAAGCTTTCTTT. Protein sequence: CASSVTGVGGEAFF.